This passage covers 19 T cell receptor beta chains from one sample sequenced in a study of shared clonotypes between healthy human individuals. Assay: immunoSEQ multiplex PCR; the TCRdb copy retains only in-frame clones and omits some. The sample consists of fewer than 350,000 clones, roughly 84% of them appearing once. Specimen: memory CD8+ T cells sorted from blood. The subset here: CD45RO+ cells pooled with CCR7-negative TemRA cells. The origin of the receptors is a man in his late teens or twenties in good health.

This chain links TRBV14 with TRBJ2-5, with 11 nucleotides matching TRBD2. The germline gives CDR1 SGHDN, CDR2 FVKESK. Losses at the gene ends were 4 bases for V and 4 bases for J; bases not matched to a gene: 11. The CDR3 has 17 amino acids. In nucleotides, the CDR3 is TGTGCCAGCAGCCCGGCCGGGACTAGCGGAAGCGTAGAGACCCAGTACTTC. Protein sequence: CASSPAGTSGSVETQYF.

The chain is built from TRBV28 and TRBJ2-7; possibly TRBD1 for D (6 bases). The germline V gene has CDR1 MDHEN and CDR2 SYDVKM. The CDR3 runs 14 residues. Trimming shortened V by 2 bases and J by 6 bases, and 14 bases separated the two germline ends. CDR3: CASSLHRDVAEQYF. The CDR3 DNA sequence: TGTGCCAGCAGTTTACACAGGGATGTAGCCGAGCAGTACTTC.

The chain employs TRBV7-2 and TRBJ2-7, with 8 nucleotides matching TRBD2. Per the germline V gene, CDR1 is SGHTA and CDR2 is FQGNSA. The length of the CDR3 is 17 residues. J lost 2 bases, V lost 5 bases, and 14 bases had no gene match. The DNA for the CDR3 is TGTGCCAGCAGCCCGCGGGTTGGGTCGGGAGGGGCCTACGAGCAGTACTTC. Residues: CASSPRVGSGGAYEQYF.

V gene TRBV4-2 combines with J gene TRBJ2-7; D may be TRBD1 or TRBD2 (5 bases each). Between the trimmed V and J ends, which lost 0 bases and 0 bases, there was a span of 12 bases. The CDR3 has 16 residues. Germline values: CDR1 LGHNA, CDR2 YNFKEQ. In nucleotides, the CDR3 is TGTGCCAGCAGCCAAGATTGGGGGTTCCCCTCCTACGAGCAGTACTTC. Protein: CASSQDWGFPSYEQYF.

The V and J genes are TRBV5-1 and TRBJ2-3, with D uncertain. CDR1 and CDR2 from the germline V gene are SGHRS and YFSETQ. The CDR3 is made up of 15 amino acids. V was cut by 0 bases and J by 2 bases, with 10 bases left in between. The CDR3 DNA reads TGCGCCAGCAGCTTGGAGGCAGACTCCACAGATACGCAGTATTTT. Its protein is CASSLEADSTDTQYF.

This sequence joins TRBV27 and TRBJ2-7; D ambiguous. Germline CDR1 is MNHEY and CDR2 is SMNVEV (reference sequence). The CDR3 spans 10 residues. V gave up 3 bases and J gave up 6 bases, with 3 bases separating them. The CDR3 loop is CASSFCEQYF. CDR3 bases: TGTGCCAGCAGTTTCTGCGAGCAGTACTTC.

This clone was seen only once. The rearrangement joins TRBV2 to TRBJ2-7; TRBD1 is a possible D gene (6 bases). The length of the CDR3 is 13 residues. Between the trimmed V and J ends, which lost 6 bases and 3 bases, there was a span of 12 bases. Germline V gene sequence: CDR1 SNHLY, CDR2 FYNNEI. CDR3 nucleotides: TGTGCCAGCAGGGCAGGGGAAGGCTACGAGCAGTACTTC. This encodes CASRAGEGYEQYF.

This clone was observed a single time. V and J are TRBV4-1 and TRBJ2-7, with 8 bases identical to TRBD2. V shed 4 bases and J 6 bases; nucleotides not matched to a gene: 5. The germline V gene has CDR1 MGHRA and CDR2 YSYEKL. The CDR3 is 13 amino acids. CDR3: CASSPGGGLEQYF. The DNA of the CDR3 is TGCGCCAGCAGCCCCGGCGGGGGGCTCGAGCAGTACTTC.

This clone was seen only a few times. The chain has TRBV27 and TRBJ2-7; D ambiguous. CDR1 MNHEY and CDR2 SMNVEV come from the germline V gene (reference sequence). V lost 3 bases, J lost 3 bases, and 12 bases lay in between. This CDR3 comprises 14 residues. In DNA, the CDR3 is TGTGCCAGCAGTTTCACGGCAGCAAGCTACGAGCAGTACTTC. This gives the protein CASSFTAASYEQYF.

This chain joins TRBV19 and TRBJ2-2; D gene uncertain. Germline CDR1 reads LNHDA; CDR2 reads SQIVND (reference sequence). Deletions cut 9 bases from V and 2 bases from J, with 13 bases between. The CDR3 is 14 amino acids. Here the CDR3 reads CASKDLINTGELFF. The CDR3 DNA sequence: TGTGCCAGCAAAGACTTGATTAACACCGGGGAGCTGTTTTTT.

The chain couples TRBV15 to TRBJ2-5; no clear D gene. CDR1 is LNHNV, CDR2 YYDKDF, per germline (reference sequence). This CDR3 has 15 amino acids. V dropped 5 bases and J dropped 5 bases, with 18 bases sitting between them. The CDR3 DNA follows: TGTGCCACCAGCCAATCGTCAGTCAGTTTGGAGACCCAGTACTTC. Its translation is CATSQSSVSLETQYF.

This chain links TRBV2 with TRBJ2-3, with D hard to call. V shed 7 bases and J shed 2 bases, with 10 bases lying between them. The CDR3 consists of 13 residues. Germline V gene sequence: CDR1 SNHLY, CDR2 FYNNEI. The CDR3 protein is CASKGGDTDTQYF. CDR3 DNA sequence: TGTGCCAGCAAGGGCGGTGACACAGATACGCAGTATTTT.

The gene calls are TRBV5-1 and TRBJ2-5, with 8 nucleotides matching TRBD1. Trimming removed 2 bases from V and 0 bases from J; junction bases left unmatched: 6. Germline assignment: CDR1 SGHRS and CDR2 YFSETQ. The CDR3 loop spans 16 amino acids. The CDR3 DNA sequence: TGCGCCAGCAGCTTTTCCAGGGGGCCGTACCAAGAGACCCAGTACTTC. The encoded protein is CASSFSRGPYQETQYF.

V gene TRBV9 combines with J gene TRBJ1-6; 7 nucleotides match TRBD1. The V gene's germline CDR1 is SGDLS and CDR2 YYNGEE. The CDR3 length is 16 residues. The V gene end was trimmed by 3 bases and the J gene end by 3 bases; junction bases not matched to a gene: 6. CDR3 residues: CASSARGDSYNSPLHF. CDR3 DNA: TGTGCCAGCAGCGCCCGCGGGGACAGCTATAATTCACCCCTCCACTTT.

V is TRBV19 and J is TRBJ1-2; tentative D call: TRBD1 (6 bases). Looked up from germline, CDR1 is LNHDA and CDR2 is SQIVND (reference sequence). V was shortened by 7 bases and J by 3 bases, with 12 bases between the two germline ends. The CDR3 runs to 13 residues. The CDR3 DNA reads as TGTGCCAGTACCACCGGGACACACTATGGCTACACCTTC. As protein: CASTTGTHYGYTF.

The chain recombines TRBV29-1 with TRBJ1-1; no clear D gene. With 5 bases removed from V and 0 bases from J, the gap between germline ends came to 7 bases. The CDR3 is 12 amino acids. Germline CDR1 reads SQVTM; CDR2 reads ANQGSEA. Here the CDR3 reads CSVYGMNTEAFF. The CDR3 DNA sequence: TGCAGCGTTTACGGCATGAACACTGAAGCTTTCTTT.

The chain is built from TRBV28 and TRBJ2-3, with TRBD1 matching over 7 bases. V lost 6 bases and J lost 5; bases outside the gene matches: 14. The CDR3 is made up of 16 amino acids. The V gene's germline CDR1 is MDHEN and CDR2 SYDVKM. The chain's CDR3 is CASSSDGRRGRDTQYF. In DNA form, the CDR3 reads TGTGCCAGCAGCTCCGATGGACGTAGGGGGCGAGATACGCAGTATTTT.

The rearrangement uses TRBV5-8 and TRBJ2-7; D perhaps matches TRBD2 (6 bases). This CDR3 region has 15 residues. The germline V gene has CDR1 SGHTS and CDR2 YDEGEE. V lost 3 bases, J lost 4 bases, and 17 bases lay in between. The CDR3 loop is CASSSTSLLAYEQYF. CDR3 in DNA: TGTGCCAGCAGCTCTACATCACTTCTAGCGTACGAGCAGTACTTC. The complete variable domain, with remaining parts taken from reference TRBV5-8 and TRBJ2-7, reads EAGVTQSPTHLIKTRGQQATLRCSPISGHTSVYWYQQALGLGLQFLLWYDEGEERNRGNFPPRFSGRQFPNYSSELNVNALELEDSALYLCASSSTSLLAYEQYFGPGTRLTVT.

The gene calls are TRBV6-4 and TRBJ2-3, with 14 bases fitting TRBD2. CDR3 length: 16 amino acids. In germline, CDR1 is MRHNA, CDR2 SNTAGT. V was clipped by 0 bases and J by 4 bases; unmatched bases: 0. The CDR3 DNA sequence: TGTGCCAGCAGTGACTCGACTAGCGGGGGGGCAGATACGCAGTATTTT. Its protein is CASSDSTSGGADTQYF.